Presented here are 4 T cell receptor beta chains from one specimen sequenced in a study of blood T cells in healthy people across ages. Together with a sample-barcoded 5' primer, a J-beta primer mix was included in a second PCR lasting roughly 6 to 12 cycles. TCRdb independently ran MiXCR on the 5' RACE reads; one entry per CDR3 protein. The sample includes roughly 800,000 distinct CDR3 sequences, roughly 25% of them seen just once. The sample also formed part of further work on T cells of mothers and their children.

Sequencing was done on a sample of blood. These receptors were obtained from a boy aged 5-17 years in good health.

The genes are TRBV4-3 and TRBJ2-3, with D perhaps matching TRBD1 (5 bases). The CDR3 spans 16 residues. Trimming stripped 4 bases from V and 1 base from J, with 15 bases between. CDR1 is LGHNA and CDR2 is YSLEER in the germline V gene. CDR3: CASSPDGAGGTDTQYF. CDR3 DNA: TGCGCCAGCAGCCCCGATGGGGCAGGAGGCACAGATACGCAGTATTTT.

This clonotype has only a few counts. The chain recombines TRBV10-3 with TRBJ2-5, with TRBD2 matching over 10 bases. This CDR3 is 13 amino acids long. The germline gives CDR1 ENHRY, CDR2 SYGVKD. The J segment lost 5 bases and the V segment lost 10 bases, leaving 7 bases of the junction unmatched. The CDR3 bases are TGTGCCACAGAGTCTAGCGGGAGTGAGACCCAGTACTTC. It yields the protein CATESSGSETQYF.

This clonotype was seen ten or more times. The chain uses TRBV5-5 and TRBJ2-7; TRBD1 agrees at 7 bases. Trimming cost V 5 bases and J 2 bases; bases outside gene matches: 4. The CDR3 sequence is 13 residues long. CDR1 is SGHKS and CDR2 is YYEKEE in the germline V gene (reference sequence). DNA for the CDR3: TGTGCCAGCAGTCGGGACAGAACCTACGAGCAGTACTTC. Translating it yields CASSRDRTYEQYF.

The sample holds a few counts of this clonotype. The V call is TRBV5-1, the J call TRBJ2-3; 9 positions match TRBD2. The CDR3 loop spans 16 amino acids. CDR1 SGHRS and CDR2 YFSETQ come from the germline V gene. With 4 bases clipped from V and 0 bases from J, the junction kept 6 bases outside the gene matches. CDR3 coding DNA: TGCGCCAGCAGCCTCAGCAGCGGGAGGAGCACAGATACGCAGTATTTT. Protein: CASSLSSGRSTDTQYF. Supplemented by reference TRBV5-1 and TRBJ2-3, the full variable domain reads KAGVTQTPRYLIKTRGQQVTLSCSPISGHRSVSWYQQTPGQGLQFLFEYFSETQRNKGNFPGRFSGRQFSNSRSEMNVSTLELGDSALYLCASSLSSGRSTDTQYFGPGTRLTVL.